This TCR beta chain was obtained from a study of shared clonotypes between healthy human individuals. Study in general: There were three CD4 naive, three CD4 memory, two CD8 naive and one CD8 memory plates per donor. Study conclusions and caveats: Generation probabilities were higher for clonotypes shared across all four sorted-subset donors than for unshared ones.

The CD4+ fraction was divided into a CD45RA+ naive subset and a CD45RA-negative memory subset. Worth noting for this clone: Antigen unknown.

The method was immunoSEQ multiplex PCR; TCRdb's version includes in-frame clones alone and lacks a portion of them. The profile shows 2,100,000 or so clones, approximately 96% of them singletons. The J segment lost 2 bases and the V segment lost 6 bases, leaving 10 bases of the junction unmatched. CDR1 is MNHEY, CDR2 SMNVEV, per germline (reference sequence). The CDR3 covers 16 residues. Sample: naive CD4+ T cells sorted from blood. As for subset: CD45RA+ positively selected. The rearrangement uses TRBV27 and TRBJ2-7; 10 bases align to TRBD1. The sequence was collected from a young man in good health. The CDR3 nucleotides read TGTGCCAGCAGCCCATTTTCCGGGACAGGGGCCTACGAGCAGTACTTC. Its translation is CASSPFSGTGAYEQYF.